This is a list of T cell receptor beta chains from one sample in a study of blood T cell repertoires in COVID-19. Only in-frame clones appear in the TCRdb table, and some are missing; sequencing was by immunoSEQ multiplex PCR. The repertoire holds tens of thousands of clones, with almost 85% as singletons. Sequencing input: peripheral blood. The receptors originated from a man between 65 and 79 years old with acute or convalescent COVID-19. The CDR3 runs from the conserved cysteine through the conserved F or W. A D gene is named only where the DNA matches it firmly. Size tells how often a clone was seen (once, few, many) or the class of an expanded clone, and some rows leave it out.

TRBV25-1	TRBJ2-1	few	-	TGTGCCAGCAGGGGGAGTTACAATGAGCAGTTCTTC	CASRGSYNEQFF
TRBV3-1/TRBV3-2	TRBJ1-6	-	-	TGTGCCAGCAGCCAAGATTCACCGAGAAATTCACCCCTCCACTTT	CASSQDSPRNSPLHF
TRBV29-1	TRBJ2-3	-	-	TGCAGCGTTGAAGCGAGGGACACAGATACGCAGTATTTT	CSVEARDTDTQYF
TRBV19	TRBJ1-4	-	TRBD1	TGTGCCAGTAGTTCAGGGGGTGGCCCGGAAAAACTGTTTTTT	CASSSGGGPEKLFF
TRBV10-3	TRBJ2-7	-	-	TGTGCCAGCTCCCGGGGGGCAGAAACCTACGAGCAGTACTTC	CASSRGAETYEQYF
TRBV6-5	TRBJ2-5	-	-	TGTGCCAGTACCCCGGGACTGGGCAGGGAGACCCAGTACTTC	CASTPGLGRETQYF
TRBV11-2	TRBJ2-7	-	TRBD1	TGTGCCAGCAGCCCGGACAGGGAGAGCTACTACGAGCAGTACTTC	CASSPDRESYYEQYF
TRBV6-5	TRBJ2-2	few	-	TGTGCCAGCAGCTACGCCGCGGGGGCCTACGGGGAGCTGTTTTTT	CASSYAAGAYGELFF
TRBV23-1	TRBJ1-4	once	-	TGCGCCAGCATTGAGGGGGTCTGGGGTACTAATGAAAAACTGTTTTTT	CASIEGVWGTNEKLFF
TRBV2	TRBJ2-6	-	TRBD1	TGTGCCAGCAGTCGGACAGGCCTAAAGTCTTCTGGGGCCAACGTCCTGACTTTC	CASSRTGLKSSGANVLTF
TRBV11-3	TRBJ1-6	few	-	TGTGCCAGCAGCTTAGGCAGGGTTTCACCCCTCCACTTT	CASSLGRVSPLHF
TRBV10-1	TRBJ2-3	-	-	TGCGCCAGCAGTGATACGGGAGTACCAGATACGCAGTATTTT	CASSDTGVPDTQYF
TRBV7-6	TRBJ1-4	few	-	TGTGCCAGCAGCTTGCGGGCAGGAGATTTCGAAAAACTGTTTTTT	CASSLRAGDFEKLFF
TRBV6-5	TRBJ1-5	-	-	TGTGCCAGCAGCATGAGGGTTAGCAATCAGCCCCAGCATTTT	CASSMRVSNQPQHF
TRBV6-2/TRBV6-3	TRBJ2-2	-	TRBD2	TGTGCCAGCAGTTACTGGAGCGGGGGGGCCGGGGAGCTGTTTTTT	CASSYWSGGAGELFF
TRBV28	TRBJ2-3	-	-	TGTGCCAGCAGTTTGCCCTCCACTAGGGGGAGTTTCGCAGATACGCAGTATTTT	CASSLPSTRGSFADTQYF
TRBV29-1	TRBJ2-7	few	TRBD1	TGCAGCGTTGAGACAGGGGGTCGCGAGCAGTACTTC	CSVETGGREQYF
TRBV29-1	TRBJ1-3	-	TRBD1	TGCAGCGTCCTGACAGGGGGAGGAAACACCATATATTTT	CSVLTGGGNTIYF
TRBV6-1	TRBJ2-5	-	TRBD1	TGTGCCAGCAGTGAATTCCTTGGGACAGGGGGCGCCTCAGAGACCCAGTACTTC	CASSEFLGTGGASETQYF
TRBV5-1	TRBJ2-7	-	TRBD2	TGCGCCAGCAGCTCGGGACTAGCGGGAGGTACGTACGAGCAGTACTTC	CASSSGLAGGTYEQYF
TRBV4-3	TRBJ2-2	-	-	TGCGCCAGCAGCCAAGCCGTGGGACTTTCCACCGGGGAGCTGTTTTTT	CASSQAVGLSTGELFF
TRBV10-3	TRBJ2-1	-	TRBD2	TGTGCCATCAGTCTAGCGGGAGCATACAATGAGCAGTTCTTC	CAISLAGAYNEQFF
TRBV18	TRBJ1-1	-	-	TGTGCCAGCTCACCACCAGGCTCATCCAGGGCCACTGAAGCTTTCTTT	CASSPPGSSRATEAFF